One and the same sample provided the 22 T cell receptor beta chains below, sequenced in a study of blood T cell repertoires in COVID-19. The data were produced by immunoSEQ multiplex PCR, yet TCRdb's version contains in-frame clones alone and is incomplete. The table records roughly 280,000 clones, around 85% of them present only once. Sequences were obtained from peripheral blood. The receptors shown here come from a woman between 65 and 79 years old with acute or convalescent COVID-19.

The chain has TRBV25-1 and TRBJ2-5; tentative D call: TRBD2 (7 bases). Germline loops: CDR1 MGHDK, CDR2 SYGVNS. CDR3 size: 15 residues. Trimming removed 1 base at V and 1 base at J, with 10 bases between. The CDR3 loop reads CASSESGGAQETQYF. In nucleotides, the CDR3 is TGTGCCAGCAGTGAATCTGGGGGGGCCCAAGAGACCCAGTACTTC. Looking up the rest from reference TRBV25-1 and TRBJ2-5 gives the full variable domain: EADIYQTPRYLVIGTGKKITLECSQTMGHDKMYWYQQDPGMELHLIHYSYGVNSTEKGDLSSESTVSRIRTEHFPLTLESARPSHTSQYLCASSESGGAQETQYFGPGTRLLVL.

The chain carries TRBV7-2 and TRBJ1-6; TRBD1 agrees at 7 bases. This CDR3 region has 18 residues. Germline V gives CDR1 SGHTA, CDR2 FQGNSA. The V and J ends lost 6 bases and 3 bases, in that order; junction bases with no gene match: 14. The CDR3 is CASRETRGLAIYNSPLHF. In DNA form, the CDR3 reads TGTGCCAGCAGGGAAACAAGGGGGCTGGCTATCTATAATTCACCCCTCCACTTT.

V gene TRBV20-1 combines with J gene TRBJ2-1; the D gene is possibly TRBD2 (5 bases). The CDR3 consists of 11 residues. Germline assignment: CDR1 DFQATT and CDR2 SNEGSKA (reference sequence). This CDR3 reads CRVGGGNEQFF. CDR3 bases: TGCAGGGTAGGCGGAGGCAATGAGCAGTTCTTC.

The chain couples TRBV19 to TRBJ2-5, with a tentative D call TRBD2 (5 bases). Deletions cut 4 bases from V and 5 bases from J, with 14 bases between. Per the germline V gene, CDR1 is LNHDA and CDR2 is SQIVND (reference sequence). The CDR3 contains 14 residues. The CDR3 reads CASSTSQSKETQYF. The DNA of the CDR3 is TGTGCCAGTAGTACTAGCCAGTCTAAGGAGACCCAGTACTTC. Together with reference TRBV19 and TRBJ2-5, the CDR3 gives the full variable domain: DGGITQSPKYLFRKEGQNVTLSCEQNLNHDAMYWYRQDPGQGLRLIYYSQIVNDFQKGDIAEGYSVSREKKESFPLTVTSAQKNPTAFYLCASSTSQSKETQYFGPGTRLLVL.

This chain uses TRBV4-1 with TRBJ2-1; 9 bases are a match to TRBD2. CDR3 length: 15 residues. CDR1 and CDR2 (germline): MGHRA, YSYEKL. Trimming at V came to 2 bases and at J to 7 bases, leaving 6 bases not matched to a gene. The CDR3 DNA sequence: TGCGCCAGCAGCCAACCGGGACTAGCTATGAATGAGCAGTTCTTC. Its protein is CASSQPGLAMNEQFF.

V is TRBV6-6 and J is TRBJ1-3; D is unresolved. CDR1 and CDR2 (germline): MNHNY, SVGAGI (reference sequence). This CDR3 has 13 amino acids. Trimming left V 0 bases short and J 7 bases short, with 7 bases between. CDR3 coding DNA: TGTGCCAGCAGTTACTCGAGTTGGAACACCATATATTTT. This gives the protein CASSYSSWNTIYF.

The genes are TRBV6-5 and TRBJ1-4, with unresolved D. The CDR3 consists of 14 residues. Germline values: CDR1 MNHEY, CDR2 SVGAGI. Trimming stripped 4 bases from V and 8 bases from J, with 14 bases between. This CDR3 is CASSSGLRWEKLFF. CDR3 nucleotide sequence: TGTGCCAGCAGTTCCGGTCTCAGGTGGGAAAAACTGTTTTTT.

This clone has only one observation. V and J are TRBV11-1 and TRBJ2-7, with D hard to call. Looked up from germline, CDR1 is SGHAT and CDR2 is FQDESV (reference sequence). The CDR3 loop spans 12 amino acids. V was clipped by 3 bases and J by 0 bases, with 3 bases between them. In DNA form, the CDR3 reads TGTGCCAGCAGCTTCTCCTCCTACGAGCAGTACTTC. Amino acid sequence: CASSFSSYEQYF.

V gene TRBV28 combines with J gene TRBJ1-5, with D unclear. Germline V gives CDR1 MDHEN, CDR2 SYDVKM. This CDR3 comprises 14 residues. V gave up 4 bases and J gave up 8 bases, with 15 bases separating them. The CDR3, as DNA: TGTGCCAGCAGTTCCTCGGCGGCGGTAGAGCCCCAGCATTTT. It translates to CASSSSAAVEPQHF.

About this clone itself: At one of its ends the junction is not consistent with the germline gene, which may arise from a read error. The chain carries TRBV5-1 and TRBJ2-7, with TRBD1 matching over 9 bases. Germline V gives CDR1 SGHRS, CDR2 YFSETQ. This CDR3 region has 15 residues. Here the CDR3 DNA reads TGCGCCACCAGCCCCGGGACAGGGCTATCCTACGAGCAGTACTTC. It is translated as CATSPGTGLSYEQYF.

Only one count was recorded for this clone. J is TRBJ1-1 and V is TRBV3-1 (or the pseudogene TRBV3-2); 11 bases are a match to TRBD1. The length of the CDR3 is 22 residues. Germline-derived CDR1 and CDR2 are LGHDT and YNNKEL (reference sequence). Trimming at V came to 3 bases and at J to 4 bases, leaving 25 bases not matched to a gene. Here the CDR3 reads CASSQGPLSLVGQGAGATEAFF. The CDR3 nucleotides read TGTGCCAGCAGCCAGGGCCCCCTGTCGCTCGTCGGACAGGGGGCTGGGGCCACTGAAGCTTTCTTT.

The rearrangement joins TRBV5-1 to TRBJ2-5; 7 nucleotides align to TRBD2. V was clipped by 1 base and J by 5 bases; unmatched bases: 5. The length of the CDR3 is 14 residues. Germline lookup yields CDR1 SGHRS and CDR2 YFSETQ. CDR3 region: CASSLRMGGETQYF. The CDR3 DNA sequence: TGCGCCAGCAGCTTGAGGATGGGGGGGGAGACCCAGTACTTC.

The chain combines TRBV10-2 with TRBJ2-7; 8 positions match TRBD1. The CDR3 runs to 16 residues. Germline CDR1 WSHSY, CDR2 SAAADI. With V trimmed by 10 bases and J by 5 bases, 19 bases remained unmatched. The CDR3 region has the DNA TGCGCCACCTCAGACCCCGGACAGGGCGGAGGTGACGAGCAGTACTTC. As protein: CATSDPGQGGGDEQYF.

The V gene is TRBV6-5, the J gene TRBJ1-2, with TRBD1 matching 7 bases. With 5 bases clipped from V and 4 bases from J, the junction kept 7 bases outside the gene matches. This CDR3 is built from 14 residues. CDR1 MNHEY and CDR2 SVGAGI come from the germline V gene. CDR3 protein: CASSSRGGGYGYTF. The CDR3 nucleotides read TGTGCCAGCAGTAGCCGAGGGGGCGGCTATGGCTACACCTTC.

V and J are TRBV29-1 and TRBJ2-1; 9 bases line up with TRBD2. J was trimmed by 8 bases and V by 7 bases; bases with no gene match: 6. Germline CDR1 SQVTM, CDR2 ANQGSEA. This CDR3 has 12 amino acids. This chain's CDR3 is CSGGLAPYEQFF. In DNA form, the CDR3 reads TGCAGCGGGGGACTAGCTCCATATGAGCAGTTCTTC.

The chain has TRBV27 and TRBJ1-3; 9 bases align to TRBD1. The CDR3 length is 14 residues. With 6 bases clipped from V and 4 bases from J, the junction kept 4 bases outside the gene matches. Germline lookup yields CDR1 MNHEY and CDR2 SMNVEV (reference sequence). The CDR3 here is CASRTGTGGNTIYF. The CDR3 DNA follows: TGTGCCAGCAGGACCGGGACAGGGGGAAACACCATATATTTT.

This clone was seen a handful of times. The sample carries other DNA sequences with the same CDR3. The rearrangement joins TRBV7-3 to TRBJ1-1, with D possibly matching TRBD1 (5 bases). The germline CDR1 and CDR2 sequences are SGHTA and FQGTGA. The CDR3 extends over 13 amino acids. V was clipped by 5 bases and J by 1 base, with 8 bases between them. The CDR3, as DNA: TGTGCCAGCAGCCCCACAGGGAACACTGAAGCTTTCTTT. It codes for CASSPTGNTEAFF.

V is TRBV5-1 and J is TRBJ1-1; 7 nucleotides line up with TRBD1. J lost 11 bases, V lost 4 bases, and 5 bases had no gene match. Looked up from germline, CDR1 is SGHRS and CDR2 is YFSETQ. This CDR3 has 11 amino acids. The chain's CDR3 is CASSIDRVAFF. The DNA for the CDR3 is TGCGCCAGCAGCATAGACAGGGTGGCTTTCTTT.

J is TRBJ1-1 and V is TRBV5-4, with D tentatively TRBD1 (6 bases). CDR3 size: 14 residues. Germline assignment: CDR1 SGHNT and CDR2 YYREEE (reference sequence). V dropped 2 bases and J dropped 3 bases, with 11 bases sitting between them. The CDR3 here is CASSLRGGDTEAFF. The CDR3 nucleotides read TGTGCCAGCAGCTTAAGGGGGGGGGACACTGAAGCTTTCTTT.

The chain carries TRBV18 and TRBJ2-7, with D possibly TRBD2 on 5 matching bases. The germline V and J ends were trimmed by 2 bases and 4 bases, with 12 bases remaining between them. The CDR3 sequence is 14 residues long. Germline loops: CDR1 KGHSH, CDR2 LQKENI. The CDR3 sequence: CASSPGGGSYEQYF. CDR3 nucleotide sequence: TGTGCCAGCTCACCAGGCGGTGGGAGTTACGAGCAGTACTTC.

The CDR3 reads CASSLNGTGIQPQHF. The CDR3 DNA reads as TGTGCCAGCAGCTTAAACGGGACAGGGATCCAGCCCCAGCATTTT. The chain couples TRBV7-3 to TRBJ1-5, with 9 bases aligning to TRBD1. J lost 7 bases, V lost 1 base, and 5 bases had no gene match. CDR1 is SGHTA and CDR2 is FQGTGA in the germline V gene. The CDR3 is 15 amino acids.

The V and J genes are TRBV5-5 and TRBJ1-6; 7 positions match TRBD1. V lost 3 bases to trimming and J lost 8 bases; unmatched junction nucleotides: 5. CDR1 and CDR2 from the germline V gene are SGHKS and YYEKEE (reference sequence). The length of the CDR3 is 14 residues. The CDR3 region has the DNA TGTGCCAGCAGCTCCCGACAGGGACATTCACCCCTCCACTTT. It yields the protein CASSSRQGHSPLHF.